Below, 14 T cell receptor beta chains from the same sample are listed, as sequenced in a study of neurological immune-mediated disorders. Documented time point: longitudinal time-point 1 (baseline). TCRdb ran MiXCR on the 5' RACE reads and lists one entry per CDR3 protein. This table has some 49,000 distinct CDR3 sequences, more than 8% appearing once. Sample: PBMCs. The receptors shown here come from a woman aged 40 to 50 in good health.

This clonotype showed up many times. The chain combines TRBV7-9 with TRBJ2-2; 11 nucleotides match TRBD2. The CDR3 extends over 19 amino acids. The V gene end was trimmed by 4 bases and the J gene end by 0 bases; junction bases not matched to a gene: 10. Germline CDR1 and CDR2: SEHNR and FQNEAQ (reference sequence). CDR3 region: CASSWFLAGGLANTGELFF. In nucleotides, the CDR3 is TGTGCCAGCAGCTGGTTTCTAGCGGGGGGCCTCGCGAACACCGGGGAGCTGTTTTTT.

This clonotype has a count of ten or more. The J gene is TRBJ1-5, the V gene TRBV20-1; D is uncertain. Looked up from germline, CDR1 is DFQATT and CDR2 is SNEGSKA (reference sequence). The CDR3 length is 13 residues. The V end was cut by 3 bases, the J end by 0 bases, with 6 bases between. DNA for the CDR3: TGCAGTGCTAGGTCAGATAGCAATCAGCCCCAGCATTTT. Its protein product is CSARSDSNQPQHF.

The sample holds many counts of this clonotype. V usage is TRBV6-5 and J usage is TRBJ1-1, with 11 bases that match TRBD1. The junction had 0 bases not matched to a gene; V was cut back by 6 bases and J by 3 bases. CDR1 is MNHEY and CDR2 is SVGAGI in the germline V gene. This CDR3 has 13 amino acids. The CDR3 loop is CASRGQGDTEAFF. CDR3 DNA sequence: TGTGCCAGCAGGGGACAGGGGGACACTGAAGCTTTCTTT.

The V call is TRBV5-1, the J call TRBJ2-1; 8 bases are a match to TRBD1. With 4 bases clipped from V and 7 bases from J, the junction kept 10 bases outside the gene matches. Germline CDR1 SGHRS, CDR2 YFSETQ. The CDR3 length is 15 residues. This CDR3 is CASSQGRTGWNEQFF. DNA of the CDR3: TGCGCCAGCAGCCAGGGGAGGACAGGGTGGAATGAGCAGTTCTTC.

This clonotype was counted many times. This sequence joins TRBV7-2 and TRBJ1-1; D perhaps matches TRBD1 (5 bases). Germline V gene sequence: CDR1 SGHTA, CDR2 FQGNSA. V was trimmed by 5 bases and J by 6 bases, leaving 16 bases between them. The CDR3 length is 14 residues. The CDR3 DNA is TGTGCCAGCAGCGCGTCCAGGGAAAGGGCTGAAGCTTTCTTT. It encodes CASSASRERAEAFF.

This clonotype was counted at least ten times. The rearrangement uses TRBV9 and TRBJ2-2, with D perhaps TRBD1 (5 bases). Germline V gives CDR1 SGDLS, CDR2 YYNGEE. Trimming took off 0 bases at V and 1 base at J, with 7 bases between the two ends. The CDR3 is 15 residues long. CDR3 DNA: TGTGCCAGCAGCGTAGGGCAGGGGAACACCGGGGAGCTGTTTTTT. It codes for CASSVGQGNTGELFF.

This clonotype was seen repeatedly, ten times or more. The chain uses TRBV5-1 and TRBJ2-2; TRBD2 matches at 7 bases. Losses at the gene ends were 5 bases for V and 4 bases for J; bases not matched to a gene: 5. The V gene's germline CDR1 is SGHRS and CDR2 YFSETQ. The CDR3 has 14 amino acids. The CDR3 nucleotides are TGCGCCAGCAGGGGGGACTACTTCACCGGGGAGCTGTTTTTT. Translated, it gives CASRGDYFTGELFF.

This clonotype has at least ten counts. The CDR3 loop reads CAIKIQGSTDEQFF. The CDR3 DNA follows: TGTGCCATCAAAATACAGGGTAGTACCGATGAGCAGTTCTTC. The chain is built from TRBV10-3 and TRBJ2-1; D is perhaps TRBD1 (6 bases). Looked up from germline, CDR1 is ENHRY and CDR2 is SYGVKD. CDR3 length equals 14 residues. Trimming cost V 7 bases and J 8 bases, with 18 bases left between them.

This clonotype occurred many times. The genes are TRBV29-1 and TRBJ1-2; 9 positions agree with TRBD1. The CDR3 spans 12 residues. V gave up 3 bases and J gave up 8 bases; unmatched junction bases: 4. The germline V gene has CDR1 SQVTM and CDR2 ANQGSEA. The CDR3 spells CSVEHRGRGYTF. In nucleotides, the CDR3 is TGCAGCGTTGAGCACAGGGGGCGAGGCTACACCTTC.

Many counts were recorded for this clonotype. The chain has TRBV7-2 and TRBJ1-5; D uncertain. CDR1 SGHTA and CDR2 FQGNSA come from the germline V gene. CDR3 size: 13 residues. Trimming took 6 bases from V and 0 from J, leaving 6 bases between them. The CDR3 is CASSPSSNQPQHF. DNA for the CDR3: TGTGCCAGCAGTCCGAGTAGCAATCAGCCCCAGCATTTT. Filled out from reference TRBV7-2 and TRBJ1-5, the complete variable domain reads GAGVSQSPSNKVTEKGKDVELRCDPISGHTALYWYRQSLGQGLEFLIYFQGNSAPDKSGLPSDRFSAERTGGSVSTLTIQRTQQEDSAVYLCASSPSSNQPQHFGDGTRLSIL.

The sample holds many counts of this clonotype. This chain joins TRBV7-3 and TRBJ2-7; 8 nucleotides align to TRBD1. The CDR3 totals 13 residues. Germline V gives CDR1 SGHTA, CDR2 FQGTGA. The V and J ends lost 5 bases and 8 bases, in that order; junction bases with no gene match: 8. In DNA, the CDR3 is TGTGCCAGCAGCCCCGGAGGACAGGGACAGCAGTACTTC. Amino acid sequence: CASSPGGQGQQYF.

This clonotype was found many times. The gene calls are TRBV5-1 and TRBJ2-1; D is unresolved. The germline V gene encodes CDR1 SGHRS and CDR2 YFSETQ. Trimming cost V 4 bases and J 7 bases, with 18 bases left between them. The CDR3 consists of 15 residues. The CDR3 loop is CASSIGTVGTNEQFF. DNA of the CDR3: TGCGCCAGCAGCATTGGCACGGTGGGAACGAATGAGCAGTTCTTC. The full variable domain, rest sourced from reference TRBV5-1 and TRBJ2-1, is KAGVTQTPRYLIKTRGQQVTLSCSPISGHRSVSWYQQTPGQGLQFLFEYFSETQRNKGNFPGRFSGRQFSNSRSEMNVSTLELGDSALYLCASSIGTVGTNEQFFGPGTRLTVL.

Ten or more counts support this clonotype. This rearrangement joins TRBV25-1 to TRBJ2-7; D might be TRBD2 (6 bases). Deletions cut 7 bases from V and 5 bases from J, with 15 bases between. The germline CDR1 and CDR2 sequences are MGHDK and SYGVNS. This CDR3 is 13 amino acids long. The CDR3: CASTERRGHEQYF. The CDR3 region has the DNA TGTGCCAGCACCGAAAGGCGGGGCCACGAGCAGTACTTC.

This clonotype was picked up a small number of times. The chain has TRBV29-1 and TRBJ1-2; 8 nucleotides match TRBD1. The CDR3 is 13 residues long. V lost 7 bases to trimming and J lost 4 bases; unmatched junction nucleotides: 8. Germline V gene sequence: CDR1 SQVTM, CDR2 ANQGSEA. The CDR3 sequence is CSGETGASYGYTF. CDR3 DNA: TGCAGCGGCGAGACAGGGGCAAGCTATGGCTACACCTTC. Filled out from reference TRBV29-1 and TRBJ1-2, the complete variable domain reads SAVISQKPSRDICQRGTSLTIQCQVDSQVTMMFWYRQQPGQSLTLIATANQGSEATYESGFVIDKFPISRPNLTFSTLTVSNMSPEDSSIYLCSGETGASYGYTFGSGTRLTVV.